This T cell receptor beta chain was recovered during a study of T cells in Graves' hyperthyroidism and ophthalmopathy. This clonotype was recorded many times. Germline V gives CDR1 DFQATT, CDR2 SNEGSKA (reference sequence). V dropped 6 bases and J dropped 2 bases, with 15 bases sitting between them. CDR3 length: 14 residues. Amplified TCR beta CDR3 regions came from RNA transcripts. HTBI primers drove first-round RT-PCR of the TCR CDR3. Each CDR3 protein is one row after TCRdb ran MiXCR on the multiplex PCR reads. The sample has more than 350,000 distinct CDR3 sequences, about 15% seen once. The rearrangement joins TRBV20-1 to TRBJ2-3; possible D gene TRBD1, 6 bases. The sequence was collected from a woman aged 55-75 years with Graves' ophthalmopathy. The specimen sequenced was blood. CDR3 nucleotides: TGCAGTGCCAGGAGGACAGTTTCCACAGATACGCAGTATTTT. It codes for CSARRTVSTDTQYF.